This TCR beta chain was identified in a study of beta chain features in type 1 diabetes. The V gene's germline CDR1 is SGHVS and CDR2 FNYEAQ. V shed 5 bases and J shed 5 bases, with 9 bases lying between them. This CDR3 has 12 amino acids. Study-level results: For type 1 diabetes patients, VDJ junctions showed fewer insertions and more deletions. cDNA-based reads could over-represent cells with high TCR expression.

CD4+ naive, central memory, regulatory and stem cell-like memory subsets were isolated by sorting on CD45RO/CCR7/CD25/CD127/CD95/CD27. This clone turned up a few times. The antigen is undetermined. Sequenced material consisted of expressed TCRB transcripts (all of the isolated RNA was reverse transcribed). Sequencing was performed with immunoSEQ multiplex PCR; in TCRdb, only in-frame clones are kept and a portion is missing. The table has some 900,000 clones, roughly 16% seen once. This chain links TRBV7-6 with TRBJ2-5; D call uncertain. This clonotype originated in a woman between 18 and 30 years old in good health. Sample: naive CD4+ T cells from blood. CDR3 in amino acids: CASSPARETQYF. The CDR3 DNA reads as TGTGCCAGCAGCCCCGCCCGGGAGACCCAGTACTTC. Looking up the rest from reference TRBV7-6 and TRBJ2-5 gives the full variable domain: GAGVSQSPRYKVTKRGQDVALRCDPISGHVSLYWYRQALGQGPEFLTYFNYEAQQDKSGLPNDRFSAERPEGSISTLTIQRTEQRDSAMYRCASSPARETQYFGPGTRLLVL.